These 18 T cell receptor beta chains originate from one sample sequenced in a study of blood T cell repertoires in COVID-19 (dated by TCRdb to 2020 to 2021). To prepare the library, the immunoSEQ multiplex PCR assay was applied. This is the immuneACCESS table as TCRdb keeps it, with only in-frame sequences that have V and J called. A part of the clones is gone; compared with another copy, unresolved V genes explain less than half, and the rest is unexplained. Within this sample are 150,000 or so clones, with more than 85% of them counted one time only. Jointly, the top ten make up about 6.5% of the sample. Sequenced input: PBMCs or T cells enriched from blood (not recorded which). Receptor source: a woman aged 45-65 years who had recovered from COVID-19.

This clone has just a few counts. This chain connects TRBV9 to TRBJ1-6; D is possibly TRBD1 (6 bases). V gave up 3 bases and J gave up 5 bases, with 6 bases separating them. Germline V gene sequence: CDR1 SGDLS, CDR2 YYNGEE. The CDR3 has 13 residues. The CDR3 nucleotides are TGTGCCAGCAGCGGGACAGATAATTCACCCCTCCACTTT. Amino acids: CASSGTDNSPLHF.

The DNA for the CDR3 is TGTGCCAGTAGTATCGCGCACAGGTTGAACACTGAAGCTTTCTTT. It specifies CASSIAHRLNTEAFF. This chain uses TRBV19 with TRBJ1-1, with a possible D match to TRBD1 (5 bases). The CDR3 spans 15 residues. CDR1 and CDR2 (germline): LNHDA, SQIVND (reference sequence). The V and J ends lost 3 bases and 0 bases respectively, with 11 bases between them.

This chain uses TRBV5-1 with TRBJ2-5; tentative D call: TRBD1 (5 bases). The V and J ends lost 0 bases and 3 bases respectively, with 12 bases between them. Germline CDR1 SGHRS, CDR2 YFSETQ. This CDR3 region has 15 residues. The CDR3 loop is CASSLDPGWKETQYF. Written as DNA, the CDR3 is TGCGCCAGCAGCTTGGATCCAGGGTGGAAAGAGACCCAGTACTTC.

The J gene is TRBJ1-5, the V gene TRBV15; no reliable D call. From germline, CDR1 is LNHNV and CDR2 YYDKDF (reference sequence). The CDR3 extends over 14 amino acids. Trimming removed 1 base from V and 8 bases from J, with 12 bases in between. The CDR3 region has the DNA TGTGCCACCAGCAGAGGAGAACCTAAAAAGCCCCAGCATTTT. As protein: CATSRGEPKKPQHF.

The sample holds a few counts of this clone. J is TRBJ2-6 and V is TRBV6-2 or TRBV6-3, with 8 bases aligning to TRBD1. Trimming took 5 bases from V and 11 from J; bases not matched to a gene: 8. Per the germline V gene, CDR1 is MNHEY and CDR2 is SVGEGT. The CDR3 totals 14 residues. The CDR3 region has the DNA TGTGCCAGCAGTCGAGGACAGGGCCCCGACGTCCTGACTTTC. This encodes CASSRGQGPDVLTF.

This chain links TRBV6-4 with TRBJ2-1; D possibly corresponds to TRBD2 (5 bases). This CDR3 comprises 10 residues. Trimming took off 10 bases at V and 6 bases at J, with 7 bases between the two ends. The germline V gene has CDR1 MRHNA and CDR2 SNTAGT. This chain's CDR3 is CANRGNEQFF. Written as DNA, the CDR3 is TGTGCCAACCGGGGCAATGAGCAGTTCTTC.

The chain is built from TRBV7-3 and TRBJ2-3; TRBD1 is a possible D gene (6 bases). CDR1 and CDR2 from the germline V gene are SGHTA and FQGTGA. The CDR3 loop spans 14 amino acids. V gave up 5 bases and J gave up 2 bases, with 11 bases separating them. CDR3 sequence: CASSRTGPTDTQYF. As DNA, the CDR3 is TGTGCCAGCAGCCGCACAGGGCCCACAGATACGCAGTATTTT. Full variable domain (remainder filled in from reference TRBV7-3 and TRBJ2-3): GAGVSQTPSNKVTEKGKYVELRCDPISGHTALYWYRQSLGQGPEFLIYFQGTGAADDSGLPNDRFFAVRPEGSVSTLKIQRTERGDSAVYLCASSRTGPTDTQYFGPGTRLTVL.

V gene TRBV14 combines with J gene TRBJ2-3; D is unresolved. Germline V lookup: CDR1 SGHDN, CDR2 FVKESK. Deletions cut 0 bases from V and 3 bases from J, with 4 bases between. The CDR3 covers 13 residues. The chain's CDR3 is CASSQDPTDTQYF. The CDR3 DNA sequence: TGTGCCAGCAGCCAAGATCCTACAGATACGCAGTATTTT.

The chain recombines TRBV5-4 with TRBJ2-3, with 8 bases fitting TRBD1. The CDR3 runs to 17 residues. Germline V gives CDR1 SGHNT, CDR2 YYREEE (reference sequence). Losses at the gene ends were 4 bases for V and 2 bases for J; bases not matched to a gene: 12. The CDR3 loop reads CASSTGRQGLVTDTQYF. DNA of the CDR3: TGTGCCAGCAGCACGGGGAGACAGGGGTTGGTCACAGATACGCAGTATTTT.

This chain uses TRBV4-1 with TRBJ1-6; possibly TRBD1 for D (5 bases). CDR3 length: 15 amino acids. Germline CDR1 and CDR2: MGHRA and YSYEKL. Trimming shortened V by 0 bases and J by 7 bases, and 10 bases separated the two germline ends. The DNA for the CDR3 is TGCGCCAGCAGCCAAGATCTGGGACTAAATTCACCCCTCCACTTT. Residues: CASSQDLGLNSPLHF.

This clone was seen at least ten times. The chain combines TRBV19 with TRBJ1-2; tentatively, D is TRBD1 (6 bases). From germline, CDR1 is LNHDA and CDR2 SQIVND (reference sequence). V was cut by 9 bases and J by 7 bases, with 15 bases left in between. The CDR3 extends over 12 amino acids. The chain's CDR3 is CASSTGFLGYTF. CDR3 DNA sequence: TGTGCCAGCTCGACAGGTTTTCTTGGCTACACCTTC.

The chain couples TRBV2 to TRBJ2-1; 8 nucleotides line up with TRBD2. The J segment lost 5 bases and the V segment lost 6 bases, leaving 9 bases of the junction unmatched. CDR1 and CDR2 (germline): SNHLY, FYNNEI. This CDR3 has 15 residues. The CDR3 spells CASSDSSGRDNEQFF. The CDR3 DNA reads as TGTGCCAGCAGCGACTCTAGCGGGCGCGACAATGAGCAGTTCTTC.

This chain joins TRBV28 and TRBJ2-3, with 8 bases identical to TRBD2. Trimming took 5 bases from V and 1 from J; bases not matched to a gene: 17. This CDR3 is built from 19 residues. Germline CDR1 and CDR2: MDHEN and SYDVKM. This CDR3 reads CASSPSSGSSWDRTDTQYF. The CDR3 bases are TGTGCCAGCAGTCCTTCGAGCGGGAGCTCATGGGACCGCACAGATACGCAGTATTTT.

The rearrangement uses TRBV4-1 and TRBJ2-3; D gene uncertain. Per germline, CDR1 MGHRA and CDR2 YSYEKL. This CDR3 is 15 amino acids long. V was trimmed by 1 base and J by 4 bases, leaving 12 bases between them. For the CDR3, the DNA is TGCGCCAGCAGCCAAGGTGGCGGAAGGTCAGATACGCAGTATTTT. This codes for CASSQGGGRSDTQYF.

The chain combines TRBV19 with TRBJ2-3; the D gene is possibly TRBD1 (6 bases). The CDR3 extends over 14 amino acids. Looked up from germline, CDR1 is LNHDA and CDR2 is SQIVND (reference sequence). V lost 3 bases and J 8 bases, leaving 15 bases between the germline ends. CDR3 DNA sequence: TGTGCCAGTAGTATTCAGGGGATCAGGGGTACGCAGTATTTT. It translates to CASSIQGIRGTQYF.

This clone appeared a few times. The rearrangement uses TRBV7-9 and TRBJ1-2; weak D call: TRBD1 (5 bases). This CDR3 has 13 residues. V shed 6 bases and J shed 8 bases, with 16 bases lying between them. Germline V lookup: CDR1 SEHNR, CDR2 FQNEAQ (reference sequence). The CDR3 protein is CASSLQGAGGYTF. CDR3 DNA sequence: TGTGCCAGCAGTCTCCAGGGTGCTGGGGGCTACACCTTC. The variable domain in full, with the rest retrieved from reference TRBV7-9 and TRBJ1-2, is DTGVSQNPRHKITKRGQNVTFRCDPISEHNRLYWYRQTLGQGPEFLTYFQNEAQLEKSRLLSDRFSAERPKGSFSTLEIQRTEQGDSAMYLCASSLQGAGGYTFGSGTRLTVV.

This chain joins TRBV28 and TRBJ1-5, with 8 nucleotides matching TRBD1. V shed 6 bases, J shed 1 base, and the junction held 2 bases outside the gene matches. Germline V gives CDR1 MDHEN, CDR2 SYDVKM. The length of the CDR3 is 14 residues. The CDR3 loop is CASRRTGSNQPQHF. The CDR3 region has the DNA TGTGCCAGCAGAAGGACAGGGAGCAATCAGCCCCAGCATTTT.

This chain links TRBV6-4 with TRBJ2-1; D remains ambiguous. Trimming stripped 2 bases from V and 0 bases from J, with 11 bases between. The CDR3 covers 16 residues. CDR1 and CDR2 from the germline V gene are MRHNA and SNTAGT. In nucleotides, the CDR3 is TGTGCCAGCAGTGACGGTCCGGGTTTCTCCTACAATGAGCAGTTCTTC. Translation gives CASSDGPGFSYNEQFF.